This TCR beta chain was sequenced during a study of CD8 T cells in ankylosing spondylitis. General study points: CD8+ by phenotype, disease-linked clones were relatively rare in peripheral blood. Matched ankylosing spondylitis synovial fluid reportedly showed significant enrichment of disease-linked clones. Past research had described some motif variants in reactive arthritis synovial fluid and blood.

Researchers built TCR beta libraries using quantitative 5'-RACE with molecular barcodes. Using its own MiXCR run on the 5' RACE reads, TCRdb lists one record per CDR3 protein. The sample has about 130,000 distinct CDR3 sequences; around 8.5% are singletons. The sample holds many counts of this clonotype. What it recognizes is unknown. CDR3 length equals 16 residues. The junction had 11 bases not matched to a gene; V was cut back by 6 bases and J by 2 bases. Germline V lookup: CDR1 MNHEY, CDR2 SVGEGT. The chain combines TRBV6-2 or TRBV6-3 with TRBJ2-7; 9 bases fit TRBD2. Material: blood, either unsorted or a sorted T cell fraction (not recorded which). The sequence was collected from a male donor with ankylosing spondylitis or in good health (not recorded which). This chain's CDR3 is CASRRGIAGATYEQYF. DNA of the CDR3: TGTGCCAGCAGACGCGGAATAGCGGGAGCCACCTACGAGCAGTACTTC.